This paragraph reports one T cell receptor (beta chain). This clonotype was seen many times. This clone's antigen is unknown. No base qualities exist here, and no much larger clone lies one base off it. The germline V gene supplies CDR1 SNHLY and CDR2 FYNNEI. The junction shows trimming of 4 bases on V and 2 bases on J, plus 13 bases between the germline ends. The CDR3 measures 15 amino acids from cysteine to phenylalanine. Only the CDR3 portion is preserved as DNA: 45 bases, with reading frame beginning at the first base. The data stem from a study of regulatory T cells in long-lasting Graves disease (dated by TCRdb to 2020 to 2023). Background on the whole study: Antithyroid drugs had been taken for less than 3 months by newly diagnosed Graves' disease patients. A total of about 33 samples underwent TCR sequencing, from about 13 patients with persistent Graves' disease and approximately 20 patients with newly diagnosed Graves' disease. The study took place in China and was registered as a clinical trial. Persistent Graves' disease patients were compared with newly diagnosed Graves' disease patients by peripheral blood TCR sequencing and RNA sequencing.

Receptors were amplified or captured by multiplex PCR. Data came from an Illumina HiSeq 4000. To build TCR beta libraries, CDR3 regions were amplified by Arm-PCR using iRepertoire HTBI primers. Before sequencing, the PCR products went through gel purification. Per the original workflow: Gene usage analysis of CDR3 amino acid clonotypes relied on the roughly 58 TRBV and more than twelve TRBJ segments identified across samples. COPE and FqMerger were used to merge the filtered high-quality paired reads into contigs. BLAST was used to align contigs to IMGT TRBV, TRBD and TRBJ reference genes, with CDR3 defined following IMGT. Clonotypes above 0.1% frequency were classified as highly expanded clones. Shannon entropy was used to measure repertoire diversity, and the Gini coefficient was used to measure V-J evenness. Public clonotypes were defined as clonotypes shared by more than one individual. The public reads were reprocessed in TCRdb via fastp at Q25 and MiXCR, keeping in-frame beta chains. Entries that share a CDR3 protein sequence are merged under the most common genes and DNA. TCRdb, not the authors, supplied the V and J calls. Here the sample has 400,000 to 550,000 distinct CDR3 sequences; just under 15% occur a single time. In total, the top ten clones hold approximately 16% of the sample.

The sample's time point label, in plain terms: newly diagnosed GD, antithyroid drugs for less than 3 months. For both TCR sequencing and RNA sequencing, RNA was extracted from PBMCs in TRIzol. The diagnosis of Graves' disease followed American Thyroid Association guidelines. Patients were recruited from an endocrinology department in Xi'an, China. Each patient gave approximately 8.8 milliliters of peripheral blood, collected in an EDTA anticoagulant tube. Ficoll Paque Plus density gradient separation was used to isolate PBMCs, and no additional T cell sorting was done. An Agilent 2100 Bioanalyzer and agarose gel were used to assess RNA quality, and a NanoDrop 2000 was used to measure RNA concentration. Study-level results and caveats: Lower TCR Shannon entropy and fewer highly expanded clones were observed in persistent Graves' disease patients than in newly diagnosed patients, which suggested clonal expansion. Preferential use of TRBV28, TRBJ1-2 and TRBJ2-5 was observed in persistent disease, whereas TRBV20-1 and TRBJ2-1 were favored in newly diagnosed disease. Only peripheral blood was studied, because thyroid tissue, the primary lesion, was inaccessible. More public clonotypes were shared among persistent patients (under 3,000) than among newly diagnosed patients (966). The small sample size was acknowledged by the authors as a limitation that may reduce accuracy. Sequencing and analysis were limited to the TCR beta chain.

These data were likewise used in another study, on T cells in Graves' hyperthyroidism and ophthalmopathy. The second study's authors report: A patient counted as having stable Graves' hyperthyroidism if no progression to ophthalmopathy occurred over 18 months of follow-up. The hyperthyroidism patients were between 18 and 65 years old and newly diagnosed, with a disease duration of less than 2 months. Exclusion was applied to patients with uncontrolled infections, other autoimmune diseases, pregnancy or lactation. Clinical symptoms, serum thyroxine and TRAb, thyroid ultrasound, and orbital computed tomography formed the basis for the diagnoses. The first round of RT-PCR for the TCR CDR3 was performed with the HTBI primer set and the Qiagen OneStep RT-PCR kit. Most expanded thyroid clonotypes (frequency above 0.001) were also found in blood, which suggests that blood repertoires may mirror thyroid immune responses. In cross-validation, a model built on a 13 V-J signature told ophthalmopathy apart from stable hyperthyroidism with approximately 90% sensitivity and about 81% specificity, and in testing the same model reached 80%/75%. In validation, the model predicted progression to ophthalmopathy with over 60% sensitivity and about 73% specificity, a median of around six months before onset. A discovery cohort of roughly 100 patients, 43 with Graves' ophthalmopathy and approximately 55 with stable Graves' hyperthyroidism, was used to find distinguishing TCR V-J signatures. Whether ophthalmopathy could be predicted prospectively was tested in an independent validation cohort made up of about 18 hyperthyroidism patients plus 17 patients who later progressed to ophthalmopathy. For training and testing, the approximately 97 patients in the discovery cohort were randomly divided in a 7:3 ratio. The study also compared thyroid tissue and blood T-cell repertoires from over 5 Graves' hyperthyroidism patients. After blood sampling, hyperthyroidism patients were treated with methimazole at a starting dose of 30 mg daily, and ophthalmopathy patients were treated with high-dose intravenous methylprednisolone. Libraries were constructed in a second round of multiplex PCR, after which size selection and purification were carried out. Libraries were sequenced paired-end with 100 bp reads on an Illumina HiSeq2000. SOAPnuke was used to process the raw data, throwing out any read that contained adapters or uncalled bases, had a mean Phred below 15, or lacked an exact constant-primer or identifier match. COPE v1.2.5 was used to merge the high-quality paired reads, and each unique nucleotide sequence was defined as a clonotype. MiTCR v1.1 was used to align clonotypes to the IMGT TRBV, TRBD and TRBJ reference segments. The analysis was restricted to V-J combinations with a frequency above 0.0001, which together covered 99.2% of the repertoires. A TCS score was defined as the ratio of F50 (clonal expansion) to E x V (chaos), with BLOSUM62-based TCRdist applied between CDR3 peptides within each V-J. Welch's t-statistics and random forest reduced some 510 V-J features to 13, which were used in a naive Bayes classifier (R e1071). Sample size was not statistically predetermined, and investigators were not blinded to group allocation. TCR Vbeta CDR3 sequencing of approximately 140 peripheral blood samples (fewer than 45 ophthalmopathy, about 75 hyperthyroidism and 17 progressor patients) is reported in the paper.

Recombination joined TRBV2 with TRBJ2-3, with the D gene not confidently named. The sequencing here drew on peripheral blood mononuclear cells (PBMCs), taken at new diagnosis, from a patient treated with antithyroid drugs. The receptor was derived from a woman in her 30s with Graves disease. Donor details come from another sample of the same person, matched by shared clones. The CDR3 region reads CASSVGLKPTDTQYF. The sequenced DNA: TGTGCCAGCAGTGTAGGATTGAAGCCCACAGATACGCAGTATTTT.